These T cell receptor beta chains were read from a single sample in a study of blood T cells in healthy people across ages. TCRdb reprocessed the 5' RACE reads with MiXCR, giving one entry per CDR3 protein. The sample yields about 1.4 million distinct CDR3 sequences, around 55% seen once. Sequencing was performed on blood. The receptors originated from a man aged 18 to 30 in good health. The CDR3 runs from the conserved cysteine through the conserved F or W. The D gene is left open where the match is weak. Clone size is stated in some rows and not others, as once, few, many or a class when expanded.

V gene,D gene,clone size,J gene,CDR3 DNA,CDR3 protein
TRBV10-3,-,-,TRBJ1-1,TGTGCCATCAAGGCAGTCCGGGCGAACACTGAAGCTTTCTTT,CAIKAVRANTEAFF
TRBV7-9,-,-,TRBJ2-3,TGTGCCAGCAGCTGCGAGACCGGTAGCACAGATACGCAGTATTTT,CASSCETGSTDTQYF
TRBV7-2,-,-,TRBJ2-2,TGTGCCAGCAGCTTAGCGTGGACTGCGAACACCGGGGAGCTGTTTTTT,CASSLAWTANTGELFF
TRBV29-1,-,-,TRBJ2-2,TGCAACGTTTTCCAAACGAACACCGGGGAGCTGTTTTTT,CNVFQTNTGELFF
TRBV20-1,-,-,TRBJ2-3,TGCAGTGCTAGCGGACTTCCCGAGGAGGGAGATACGCAGTATTTT,CSASGLPEEGDTQYF
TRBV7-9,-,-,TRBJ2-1,TGTGCCAGCAGCTTCACCGGGGGTACCCAGTTCTTC,CASSFTGGTQFF
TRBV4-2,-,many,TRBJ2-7,TGTGCCAGCAGCCAAGGATACTCCTACGAGCAGTACTTC,CASSQGYSYEQYF
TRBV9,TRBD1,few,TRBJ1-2,TGTGCCAGCAGCTCAGCCCAGGGGGTTTATGGCTACACCTTC,CASSSAQGVYGYTF
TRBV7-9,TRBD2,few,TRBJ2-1,TGTGCCAGCAGACCTACAACCCCTAGCGGGGGGGTCAATGAGCAGTTCTTC,CASRPTTPSGGVNEQFF
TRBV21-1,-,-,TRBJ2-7,TGTGCCAGCAATCCCCTCCCCCCCCGCCGGGCCCTCGGTACCTCCGACGAGCAGTACTTC,CASNPLPPRRALGTSDEQYF
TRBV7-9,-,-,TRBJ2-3,TGTGCCAGCAGCCTAACCACCGCGGGGTCTGGATATACGCAGTATTTT,CASSLTTAGSGYTQYF
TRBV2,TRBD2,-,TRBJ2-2,TGTGCCAGCAGTGAAATTGGGACTAGCGGGGGAAACACCGGGGAGCTGTTTTTT,CASSEIGTSGGNTGELFF
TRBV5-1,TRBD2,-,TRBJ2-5,TGCGCCAGCAGCTTTGGACTAGCGGGTCCACAAGAGACCCAGTACTTC,CASSFGLAGPQETQYF
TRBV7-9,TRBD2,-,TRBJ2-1,TGTGCCAGCAGCCCGACTAGCGGGGGCCTCTCGAGCTCCTACAATGAGCAGTTCTTC,CASSPTSGGLSSSYNEQFF
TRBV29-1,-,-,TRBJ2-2,TGCAGCGTTGAAGGACCCGGGACAACCGGGGAGCTGTTTTTT,CSVEGPGTTGELFF
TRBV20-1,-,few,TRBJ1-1,TGCAGTGCCCCCGAGGTTGGCCGGAACACTGAAGCTTTCTTT,CSAPEVGRNTEAFF
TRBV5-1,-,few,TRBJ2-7,TGCGCCAGCAGCTCCGATTCCCGTGGTCCCTCCTACGAGCAGTACTTC,CASSSDSRGPSYEQYF
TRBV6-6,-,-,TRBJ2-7,TGTGCCAGCAGTTACTCGTGGGGACCCGAGCAGTACTTC,CASSYSWGPEQYF
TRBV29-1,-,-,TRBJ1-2,TGCAGCGCCGATGACAACTATGGCTACACCTTC,CSADDNYGYTF
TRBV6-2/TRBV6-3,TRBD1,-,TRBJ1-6,TGTGCCAGCAGTTACCAGGGGGCGATTGAGAATTCACCCCTCCACTTT,CASSYQGAIENSPLHF
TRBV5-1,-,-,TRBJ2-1,TGCGCCAGCAGCCCCGGAACGCTAGCTGCTTACAATGAGCAGTTCTTC,CASSPGTLAAYNEQFF
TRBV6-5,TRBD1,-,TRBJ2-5,TGTGCCAGCATAGGGGGCGCGGCGGAGACCCAGTACTTC,CASIGGAAETQYF
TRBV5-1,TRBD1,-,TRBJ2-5,TGCGCCAGCAGTTCGGAGGACAGGGAGTGGGAGACCCAGTACTTC,CASSSEDREWETQYF
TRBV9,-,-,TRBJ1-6,TGTGCCAGCAGCGTAAACCCGGGTGCGGATAATTCACCCCTCCACTTT,CASSVNPGADNSPLHF
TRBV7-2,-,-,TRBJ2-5,TGTGCCAGCAGCTACGGCTGGGAGGTAGAGACCCAGTACTTC,CASSYGWEVETQYF
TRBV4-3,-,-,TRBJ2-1,TGCGCCAGCAGCCATTCGGTGGGACCAGAGTCCCTCAATGAGCAGTTCTTC,CASSHSVGPESLNEQFF
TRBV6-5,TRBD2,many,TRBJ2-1,TGTGCCAGCAGTTACGGGGGGGGAAATGAGCAGTTCTTC,CASSYGGGNEQFF
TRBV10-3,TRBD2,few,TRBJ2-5,TGTGCCATCAGTGAGCCTCTAGCGGGAGTCGAAGAGACCCAGTACTTC,CAISEPLAGVEETQYF
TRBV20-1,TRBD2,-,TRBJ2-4,TGCAGTGCTAGAGCCCGGGGGGACCTAAACATTCAGTACTTC,CSARARGDLNIQYF
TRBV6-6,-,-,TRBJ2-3,TGTGCCAGCAATTTCCCCGCAGATACGCAGTATTTT,CASNFPADTQYF
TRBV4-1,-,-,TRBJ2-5,TGCGCCAGCAGCCAGAGAATAAGTCCACCAAGTTCCACGATGTGGGCCTGGGAGACCCAGTACTTC,CASSQRISPPSSTMWAWETQYF
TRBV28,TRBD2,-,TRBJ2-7,TGTGCCAGCAGTTTATGGGACCTAGCGGGGACCTACGAGCAGTACTTC,CASSLWDLAGTYEQYF
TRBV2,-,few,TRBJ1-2,TGTGCCAGCAGCGGGGAAGCTTTCTATGGCTACACCTTC,CASSGEAFYGYTF
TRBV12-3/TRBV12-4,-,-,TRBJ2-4,TGTGCCAGCAGTGTCCTCTGGCTCAAAAACATTCAGTACTTC,CASSVLWLKNIQYF
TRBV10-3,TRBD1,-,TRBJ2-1,TGTGCCATCAGTGCCGGGACAGGGATTAACAATGAGCAGTTCTTC,CAISAGTGINNEQFF
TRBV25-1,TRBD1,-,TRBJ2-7,TGTGCCAGCAGTGTACAGGGGACACCCTACGAGCAGTACTTC,CASSVQGTPYEQYF
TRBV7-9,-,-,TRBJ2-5,TGTGCCAGCAGCTACGACGGATCAAGCGGGTTTTTGCAAGAGCCCCAGTACTTC,CASSYDGSSGFLQEPQYF